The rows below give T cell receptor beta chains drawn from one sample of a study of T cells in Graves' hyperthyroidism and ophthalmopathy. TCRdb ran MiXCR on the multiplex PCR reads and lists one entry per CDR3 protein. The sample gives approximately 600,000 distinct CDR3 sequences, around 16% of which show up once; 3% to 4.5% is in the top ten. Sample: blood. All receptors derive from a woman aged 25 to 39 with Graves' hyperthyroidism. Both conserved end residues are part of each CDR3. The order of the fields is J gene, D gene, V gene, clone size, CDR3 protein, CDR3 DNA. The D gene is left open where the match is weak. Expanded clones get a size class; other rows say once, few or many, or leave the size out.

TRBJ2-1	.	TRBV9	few	CASSGDTYNEQFF	TGTGCCAGCAGCGGGGACACGTACAATGAGCAGTTCTTC
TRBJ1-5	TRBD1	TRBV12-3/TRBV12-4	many	CASSSRGNNQPQHF	TGTGCCAGCAGCTCCAGGGGGAACAATCAGCCCCAGCATTTT
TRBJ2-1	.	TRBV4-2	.	CASSQDGVRGAYNEQFF	TGTGCCAGCAGCCAAGATGGCGTGAGAGGGGCCTACAATGAGCAGTTCTTC
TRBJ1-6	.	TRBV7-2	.	CASSLGLGEGSPLHF	TGTGCCAGCAGCTTAGGTCTTGGGGAGGGATCACCCCTCCACTTT
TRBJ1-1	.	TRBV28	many	CASSLEGVAFF	TGTGCCAGCAGTTTGGAGGGGGTCGCTTTCTTT
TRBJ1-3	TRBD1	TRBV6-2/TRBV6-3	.	CAITPGQGLAGNTIYF	TGTGCCATCACCCCAGGACAGGGACTAGCCGGAAACACCATATATTTT
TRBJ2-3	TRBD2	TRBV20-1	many	CSARAGRASDTQYF	TGCAGTGCTAGAGCGGGGAGGGCCTCAGATACGCAGTATTTT
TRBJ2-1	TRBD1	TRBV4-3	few	CASSQITGGSPYNEQFF	TGCGCCAGCAGCCAAATTACAGGGGGCAGCCCATACAATGAGCAGTTCTTC
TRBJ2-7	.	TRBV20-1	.	CSAPRVGGSYEQYF	TGCAGTGCTCCCCGGGTAGGAGGGTCCTACGAGCAGTACTTC
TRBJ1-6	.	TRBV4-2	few	CASGRDVTNSPLHF	TGTGCCAGCGGCCGGGACGTAACTAATTCACCCCTCCACTTT
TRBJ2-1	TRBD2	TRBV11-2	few	CASSAGLAGGGLYNEQFF	TGTGCCAGCAGCGCCGGACTAGCGGGAGGGGGACTTTACAATGAGCAGTTCTTC
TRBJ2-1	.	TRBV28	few	CASSLSGPAYNEQFF	TGTGCCAGCAGTTTATCAGGCCCGGCCTACAATGAGCAGTTCTTC
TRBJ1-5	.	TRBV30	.	CAWSQGMSNQPQHF	TGTGCCTGGAGTCAAGGCATGAGCAATCAGCCCCAGCATTTT
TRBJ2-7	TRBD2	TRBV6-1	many	CASSDTSGEPEQYF	TGTGCCAGCAGTGACACGAGCGGGGAGCCCGAGCAGTACTTC
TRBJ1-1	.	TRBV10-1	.	CASRVGVNTEAFF	TGCGCCAGCAGGGTGGGGGTGAACACTGAAGCTTTCTTT
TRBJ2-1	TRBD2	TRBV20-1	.	CSASPGLAGFEQFF	TGCAGTGCTTCGCCGGGACTAGCGGGATTTGAGCAGTTCTTC
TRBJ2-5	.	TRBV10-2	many	CASTEREAQYF	TGCGCCAGCACCGAGAGGGAGGCCCAGTACTTC
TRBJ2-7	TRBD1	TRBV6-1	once	CASSRPGQSLGEQYF	TGTGCCAGCAGCCGTCCGGGACAGTCTCTTGGAGAGCAGTACTTC
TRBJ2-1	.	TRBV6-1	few	CASSPPPGYNEQFF	TGTGCCAGCAGTCCCCCCCCGGGGTACAATGAGCAGTTCTTC
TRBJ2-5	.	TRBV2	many	CASSVLGSPQETQYF	TGTGCCAGCAGTGTACTCGGGAGCCCCCAAGAGACCCAGTACTTC
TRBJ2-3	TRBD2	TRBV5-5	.	CASSSWTSATDTQYF	TGTGCCAGCAGTTCCTGGACTAGCGCCACAGATACGCAGTATTTT
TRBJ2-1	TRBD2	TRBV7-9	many	CASSLAVTSEVANEQFF	TGTGCCAGCAGCTTAGCGGTAACTAGCGAGGTTGCCAATGAGCAGTTCTTC
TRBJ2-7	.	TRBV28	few	CASNLNRASYEQYF	TGTGCCAGCAATCTGAACAGGGCGTCCTACGAGCAGTACTTC
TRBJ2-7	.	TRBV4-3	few	CASSQEPTYEQYF	TGCGCCAGCAGCCAAGAGCCGACCTACGAGCAGTACTTC
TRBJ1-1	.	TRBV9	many	CASSVTAANTEAFF	TGTGCCAGCAGCGTAACCGCAGCGAACACTGAAGCTTTCTTT
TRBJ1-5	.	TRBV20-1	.	CSARLTGVGNQPQHF	TGCAGTGCTAGGCTTACCGGGGTGGGCAATCAGCCCCAGCATTTT
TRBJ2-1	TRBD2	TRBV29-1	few	CSVINTSGSRDEQFF	TGCAGCGTTATCAACACTAGCGGGAGCAGAGATGAGCAGTTCTTC
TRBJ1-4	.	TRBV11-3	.	CASSFRAQGSEKLFF	TGTGCCAGCAGCTTCCGGGCCCAGGGAAGTGAAAAACTGTTTTTT
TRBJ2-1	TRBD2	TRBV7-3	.	CASSLGLAGAQNEQFF	TGTGCCAGCAGCCTTGGTCTAGCGGGAGCCCAAAATGAGCAGTTCTTC
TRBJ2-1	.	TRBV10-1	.	CASSESYGEQFF	TGCGCCAGCAGTGAGTCGTACGGTGAGCAGTTCTTC
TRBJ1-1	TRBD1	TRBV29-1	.	CSTQTGGIAEAFF	TGCAGCACCCAGACAGGGGGGATTGCTGAAGCTTTCTTT
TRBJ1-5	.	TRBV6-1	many	CASSPRVISNQPQHF	TGTGCCAGCAGTCCCAGGGTCATTAGCAATCAGCCCCAGCATTTT
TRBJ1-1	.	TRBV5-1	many	CASSLAPANTEAFF	TGCGCCAGCAGCTTGGCCCCGGCGAACACTGAAGCTTTCTTT
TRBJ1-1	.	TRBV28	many	CASSPLAGKNTEAFF	TGTGCCAGCAGTCCCTTAGCGGGAAAGAACACTGAAGCTTTCTTT
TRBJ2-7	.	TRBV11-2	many	CASSFATGNYEQYF	TGTGCCAGCAGCTTTGCGACAGGCAACTACGAGCAGTACTTC
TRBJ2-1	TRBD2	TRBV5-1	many	CASSYTSGRSMNEQFF	TGCGCCAGCAGCTATACTAGCGGGAGGTCCATGAATGAGCAGTTCTTC
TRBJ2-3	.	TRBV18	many	CASSPSGSRTDTQYF	TGTGCCAGCTCACCGTCCGGGTCGAGGACAGATACGCAGTATTTT
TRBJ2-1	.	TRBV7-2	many	CASSLVAGVIPNEQFF	TGTGCCAGCAGCTTAGTGGCAGGGGTGATTCCCAATGAGCAGTTCTTC
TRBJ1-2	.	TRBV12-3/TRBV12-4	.	CASTPREAVYGYTF	TGTGCCAGCACCCCGCGGGAGGCGGTCTATGGCTACACCTTC
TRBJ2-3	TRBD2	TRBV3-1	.	CASSGLAGLGGTDTQYF	TGTGCCAGCAGCGGGCTAGCGGGGCTTGGGGGCACAGATACGCAGTATTTT
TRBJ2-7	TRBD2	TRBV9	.	CASSSGGVLAGAGEQYF	TGTGCCAGCAGCTCAGGGGGGGTACTAGCGGGAGCGGGGGAGCAGTACTTC
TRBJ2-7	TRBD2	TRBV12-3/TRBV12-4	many	CASSFDRAGSTYEQYF	TGTGCCAGCAGCTTTGACCGAGCGGGGAGTACCTACGAGCAGTACTTC